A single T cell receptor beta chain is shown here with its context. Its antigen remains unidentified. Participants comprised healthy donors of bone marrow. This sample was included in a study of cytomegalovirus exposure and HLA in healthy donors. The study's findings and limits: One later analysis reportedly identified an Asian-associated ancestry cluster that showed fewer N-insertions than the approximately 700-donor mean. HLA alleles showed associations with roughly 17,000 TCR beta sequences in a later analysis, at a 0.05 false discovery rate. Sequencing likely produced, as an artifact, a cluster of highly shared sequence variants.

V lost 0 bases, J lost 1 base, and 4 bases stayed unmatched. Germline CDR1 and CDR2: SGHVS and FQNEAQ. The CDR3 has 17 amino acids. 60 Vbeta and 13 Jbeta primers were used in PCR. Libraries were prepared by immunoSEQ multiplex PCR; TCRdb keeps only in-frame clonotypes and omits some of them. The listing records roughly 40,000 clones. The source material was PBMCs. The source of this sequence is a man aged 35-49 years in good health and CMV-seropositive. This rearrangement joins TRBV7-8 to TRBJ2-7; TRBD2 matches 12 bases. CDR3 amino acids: CASSLARLAGVSYEQYF. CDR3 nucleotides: TGTGCCAGCAGCTTAGCGAGACTAGCGGGAGTTTCCTACGAGCAGTACTTC.